The 9 T cell receptor beta chains presented below share a single source sample, sequenced in a study of radiotherapy plus CTLA-4 blockade in lung cancer. Only in-frame clones appear in the TCRdb table, and some are missing; sequencing was by immunoSEQ multiplex PCR. The sample has over 10,000 clones, about 81% seen once. The source was peripheral blood, collected from a patient treated with radiotherapy plus ipilimumab. All receptors come from a human donor with non-small cell lung cancer that progressed on radiotherapy plus ipilimumab.

This chain links TRBV6-1 with TRBJ1-5; TRBD1 agrees at 7 bases. The CDR3 contains 13 residues. After removal of 6 bases from V and 4 bases from J, the junction contained 3 bases not matched to a gene. The germline gives CDR1 MNHNS, CDR2 SASEGT. CDR3 in DNA: TGTGCCAGCAGAGGGACAGCTAATCAGCCCCAGCATTTT. Protein product: CASRGTANQPQHF.

This chain uses TRBV6-6 with TRBJ2-5, with 12 bases identical to TRBD2. The J segment lost 5 bases and the V segment lost 6 bases, leaving 4 bases of the junction unmatched. The CDR3 consists of 14 residues. Germline loops: CDR1 MNHNY, CDR2 SVGAGI (reference sequence). This CDR3 reads CASSWGLAGETQYF. The CDR3 DNA is TGTGCCAGCAGCTGGGGACTAGCGGGTGAGACCCAGTACTTC.

The genes are TRBV5-1 and TRBJ2-5; 8 nucleotides agree with TRBD1. The CDR3 has 19 residues. Germline CDR1 is SGHRS and CDR2 is YFSETQ. J lost 0 bases, V lost 0 bases, and 13 bases had no gene match. CDR3 region: CASSLGQGATSRYQETQYF. The DNA of the CDR3 is TGCGCCAGCAGCTTGGGCCAGGGGGCCACCTCGAGGTACCAAGAGACCCAGTACTTC.

CDR3 DNA: TGTGCCAGCAGTGACACAGGGGTAGGAGACGGAAACACCATATATTTT. Translated, it gives CASSDTGVGDGNTIYF. The gene calls are TRBV9 and TRBJ1-3; 7 bases fit TRBD1. The germline gives CDR1 SGDLS, CDR2 YYNGEE. This CDR3 contains 16 residues. J was trimmed by 4 bases and V by 5 bases; bases with no gene match: 12.

In nucleotides, the CDR3 is TGTGCCAGCAGCTTGGATAGGACAAGGTTCGACTATGGCTACACCTTC. It encodes CASSLDRTRFDYGYTF. The gene calls are TRBV5-6 and TRBJ1-2; D is possibly TRBD1 (5 bases). Trimming took 0 bases from V and 3 from J, leaving 15 bases between them. The CDR3 has 16 amino acids. CDR1 is SGHDT, CDR2 YYEEEE, per germline.

This chain uses TRBV6-1 with TRBJ2-7, with D hard to call. Trimming stripped 3 bases from V and 3 bases from J, with 9 bases between. Germline-derived CDR1 and CDR2 are MNHNS and SASEGT. The CDR3 totals 13 residues. The CDR3, as DNA: TGTGCCAGCAGTGATGCATCAGGCTACGAGCAGTACTTC. It codes for CASSDASGYEQYF.

The genes are TRBV5-1 and TRBJ1-1; 12 bases line up with TRBD1. Germline CDR1 is SGHRS and CDR2 is YFSETQ. The CDR3 totals 15 residues. J gave up 7 bases and V 4 bases, and 8 bases lay outside the gene matches. The DNA of the CDR3 is TGCGCCAGCAGCCGGGGACAGGGGGCGGGCGATGAAGCTTTCTTT. Translation: CASSRGQGAGDEAFF.

The rearrangement uses TRBV5-4 and TRBJ2-3; D is uncertain. The V gene's germline CDR1 is SGHNT and CDR2 YYREEE (reference sequence). V gave up 2 bases and J gave up 2 bases, with 3 bases separating them. This CDR3 comprises 12 residues. Written as DNA, the CDR3 is TGTGCCAGCAGCTTTAACACAGATACGCAGTATTTT. Translated: CASSFNTDTQYF.

The V call is TRBV5-5, the J call TRBJ2-7; D uncertain. From germline, CDR1 is SGHKS and CDR2 YYEKEE (reference sequence). V lost 0 bases to trimming and J lost 4 bases, with 8 bases between them. CDR3 size: 13 residues. The CDR3 loop is CASSLVGSYEQYF. Written as DNA, the CDR3 is TGTGCCAGCAGCTTGGTCGGCAGTTACGAGCAGTACTTC. Looking up the rest from reference TRBV5-5 and TRBJ2-7 gives the full variable domain: DAGVTQSPTHLIKTRGQQVTLRCSPISGHKSVSWYQQVLGQGPQFIFQYYEKEERGRGNFPDRFSARQFPNYSSELNVNALLLGDSALYLCASSLVGSYEQYFGPGTRLTVT.